Listed below are T cell receptor beta chains from one sample, sequenced in a study of T-cell memory formation after mild COVID-19. TCRdb redid the calling of the 5' RACE reads with MiXCR, one entry per CDR3 protein. Of 250,000 to 400,000 distinct CDR3 sequences in the sample, over 11% were seen once. Sequencing input: PBMCs or a T cell subset sorted from them (not recorded which). The receptors come from a young man who had mild COVID-19 (a few samples of this study predate the infection). Cell type and time point are not known. The CDR3 runs from the conserved cysteine through the conserved F or W. The D gene is left open where the match is weak. For some rows the clone size is stated as once, few or many, or as a class when expanded; others skip it.

>many|TRBJ1-2|TRBD1|TRBV7-8
CASSPGQGNYGYTF
TGTGCCAGCAGCCCCGGACAGGGGAACTATGGCTACACCTTC
>many|TRBJ2-4|-|TRBV29-1
CSVVEGDWNIQYF
TGCAGCGTGGTTGAGGGGGATTGGAACATTCAGTACTTC
>many|TRBJ2-1|-|TRBV3-1
CASSHTGIGYNEQFF
TGTGCCAGCAGCCACACAGGGATAGGCTACAATGAGCAGTTCTTC
>-|TRBJ2-2|-|TRBV6-2/TRBV6-3
CASRHQFSGELFF
TGTGCCAGCAGACACCAGTTCTCCGGGGAGCTGTTTTTT
>-|TRBJ1-2|-|TRBV7-2
CASSPDTDYGYTF
TGTGCCAGCAGCCCAGACACAGACTATGGCTACACCTTC
>-|TRBJ2-1|-|TRBV5-6
CASSSLRGRHSYNEQFF
TGTGCCAGCAGCTCCCTACGGGGCCGGCACTCCTACAATGAGCAGTTCTTC
>-|TRBJ2-5|-|TRBV4-3
CASSQDLKGSQETQYF
TGCGCCAGCAGCCAAGATCTAAAGGGGTCGCAAGAGACCCAGTACTTC
>-|TRBJ1-2|-|TRBV6-5
CASSRLPVGTDGYTF
TGTGCCAGCAGTCGACTCCCCGTGGGGACGGATGGCTACACCTTC
>-|TRBJ1-6|-|TRBV27
CASSFGQGIKSPLHF
TGTGCCAGCAGTTTTGGTCAGGGCATAAAGTCACCCCTCCACTTT
>few|TRBJ1-2|-|TRBV7-2
CASSSVPLGYTF
TGTGCCAGCAGCTCGGTACCATTGGGCTACACCTTC
>-|TRBJ1-4|-|TRBV20-1
CSAGPTLGEKLFF
TGCAGTGCAGGCCCGACCCTAGGGGAAAAACTGTTTTTT
>-|TRBJ2-5|TRBD1|TRBV27
CASPRQGIGETQYF
TGTGCCAGCCCTCGACAGGGAATAGGAGAGACCCAGTACTTC
>few|TRBJ2-5|TRBD2|TRBV10-3
CAIGSGGAAAQYF
TGTGCCATCGGGAGCGGGGGTGCAGCGGCCCAGTACTTC
>-|TRBJ2-5|TRBD2|TRBV27
CASSPDASGLAGKEYF
TGTGCCAGCAGTCCCGACGCCTCAGGACTAGCGGGGAAGGAGTACTTC
>few|TRBJ2-1|TRBD2|TRBV7-2
CASSFVAGERYNEQFF
TGTGCCAGCAGCTTTGTAGCGGGGGAGAGGTACAATGAGCAGTTCTTC
>-|TRBJ1-5|-|TRBV7-8
CASSLEGFQPQHF
TGTGCCAGCAGCTTAGAAGGCTTTCAGCCCCAGCATTTT
>many|TRBJ2-5|TRBD2|TRBV5-6
CASSQTSGVGPQYF
TGTGCCAGCAGCCAGACTAGCGGGGTCGGGCCCCAGTACTTC
>many|TRBJ1-3|-|TRBV7-9
CASSQTGNTIYF
TGTGCCAGCAGCCAGACAGGAAACACCATATATTTT
>few|TRBJ2-1|TRBD1|TRBV5-1
CASSLGYRGTEQFF
TGCGCCAGCAGCTTGGGGTACAGGGGTACTGAGCAGTTCTTC
>many|TRBJ1-1|-|TRBV9
CASSVDSIWNTEAFF
TGTGCCAGCAGCGTTGATTCCATTTGGAACACTGAAGCTTTCTTT
>-|TRBJ2-3|-|TRBV7-2
CASRTGTLDTQYF
TGTGCCAGCAGAACCGGGACTTTAGATACGCAGTATTTT
>few|TRBJ1-5|TRBD1|TRBV6-1
CASSGRTGTENQPQHF
TGTGCCAGCAGCGGGAGGACAGGGACGGAGAATCAGCCCCAGCATTTT
>-|TRBJ2-3|-|TRBV20-1
CSARGRGGGDTQYF
TGCAGTGCTAGAGGCCGCGGGGGCGGGGATACGCAGTATTTT
>-|TRBJ1-1|TRBD1|TRBV5-5
CASSWDRATNTEAFF
TGTGCCAGCAGCTGGGACAGGGCAACGAACACTGAAGCTTTCTTT
>-|TRBJ2-3|-|TRBV29-1
CSVAPGLHTDTQYF
TGCAGCGTTGCCCCGGGACTCCACACAGATACGCAGTATTTT
>-|TRBJ2-3|-|TRBV15
CATSRGGLGTDTQYF
TGTGCCACCAGCAGAGGAGGGCTAGGCACAGATACGCAGTATTTT
>few|TRBJ2-7|-|TRBV10-3
CAISDEQDSYEQYF
TGTGCCATCAGTGACGAACAGGATTCCTACGAGCAGTACTTC
>-|TRBJ1-1|-|TRBV11-2
CASSVTAWEAFF
TGTGCCAGCAGCGTGACCGCCTGGGAAGCTTTCTTT
>few|TRBJ2-1|-|TRBV27
CASSFYSRRGLNEQFF
TGTGCCAGCAGTTTTTACAGCCGCCGGGGGCTCAATGAGCAGTTCTTC
>few|TRBJ1-1|-|TRBV19
CASSMDLLIPEAFF
TGTGCCAGTAGTATGGACCTTTTGATCCCTGAAGCTTTCTTT
>few|TRBJ1-5|-|TRBV20-1
CSARDPGQRTQPQHF
TGCAGTGCTAGAGATCCGGGACAACGCACTCAGCCCCAGCATTTT
>few|TRBJ1-2|-|TRBV29-1
CSVAASGDTF
TGCAGCGTTGCGGCATCTGGGGACACCTTC
>many|TRBJ2-7|TRBD2|TRBV5-5
CASRVAGRYEQYF
TGTGCCAGCAGGGTAGCGGGGAGGTACGAGCAGTACTTC
>-|TRBJ2-1|-|TRBV5-1
CASSLALGGINEQFF
TGCGCCAGCAGCTTGGCCCTGGGAGGAATCAATGAGCAGTTCTTC
>few|TRBJ2-5|-|TRBV9
CASSVASGYQETQYF
TGTGCCAGCAGCGTAGCTTCAGGGTACCAAGAGACCCAGTACTTC
>many|TRBJ2-2|-|TRBV7-9
CASSLRGTNTGELFF
TGTGCCAGCAGCTTACGGGGGACGAACACCGGGGAGCTGTTTTTT
>few|TRBJ1-2|-|TRBV5-1
CASSLAGTGHSGYTF
TGCGCCAGCAGCTTGGCCGGTACAGGGCATAGTGGCTACACCTTC
>few|TRBJ2-2|-|TRBV20-1
CSAPQTGELFF
TGCAGTGCTCCCCAGACCGGGGAGCTGTTTTTT
>-|TRBJ1-4|TRBD1|TRBV5-1
CASSRQGLNEKLFF
TGCGCCAGCAGTCGACAGGGCCTTAATGAAAAACTGTTTTTT
>-|TRBJ1-2|-|TRBV5-4
CASSRSRDYGYTF
TGTGCCAGCAGCCGCTCACGGGATTATGGCTACACCTTC
>many|TRBJ2-3|TRBD2|TRBV5-6
CASSRTSGGAWTDTQYF
TGTGCCAGCAGCCGGACCAGCGGGGGGGCCTGGACAGATACGCAGTATTTT
>-|TRBJ1-1|-|TRBV5-1
CASSLDGAMNTEAFF
TGCGCCAGCAGCTTGGATGGGGCTATGAACACTGAAGCTTTCTTT
>-|TRBJ1-1|-|TRBV12-3/TRBV12-4
CASTLQQGNTEAFF
TGTGCCAGCACCTTACAACAGGGGAACACTGAAGCTTTCTTT
>few|TRBJ2-1|-|TRBV24-1
CATSDGGSGEQFF
TGTGCCACCAGTGATGGGGGGTCGGGAGAGCAGTTCTTC
>few|TRBJ2-7|TRBD2|TRBV6-2/TRBV6-3
CASSGNNYEQYF
TGTGCCAGTAGCGGGAACAACTACGAGCAGTACTTC
>few|TRBJ1-2|-|TRBV9
CASSPTPVDGYTF
TGTGCCAGCAGCCCTACCCCAGTGGATGGCTACACCTTC
>-|TRBJ2-5|TRBD1|TRBV20-1
CSAREQGARETQYF
TGCAGTGCTAGGGAACAGGGGGCGCGGGAGACCCAGTACTTC
>-|TRBJ1-2|-|TRBV20-1
CSASPATTRQHRDNYGYTF
TGCAGTGCTAGTCCAGCGACAACCCGACAACACAGGGACAACTATGGCTACACCTTC
>-|TRBJ1-1|-|TRBV4-1
CASSQGETMPEAFF
TGCGCCAGCAGCCAAGGAGAGACGATGCCTGAAGCTTTCTTT
>few|TRBJ2-1|-|TRBV13
CASSLNGAHNEQFF
TGTGCCAGCAGCTTAAACGGGGCCCACAATGAGCAGTTCTTC
>-|TRBJ1-1|TRBD1|TRBV24-1
CATSDRRDRGILF
TGTGCCACCAGTGACCGCCGGGACAGGGGTATCTTATTT
>few|TRBJ1-4|-|TRBV27
CASSPLVSGEANEKLFF
TGTGCCAGCAGTCCCCTTGTATCGGGGGAGGCTAATGAAAAACTGTTTTTT
>-|TRBJ2-7|-|TRBV20-1
CSASYGSSYEQYF
TGCAGTGCTAGCTACGGAAGCTCCTACGAGCAGTACTTC
>few|TRBJ2-4|TRBD2|TRBV10-3
CAISEYGSGGPSNF
TGTGCCATCAGTGAGTACGGTAGCGGGGGGCCCTCGAACTTC
>-|TRBJ2-3|-|TRBV7-2
CASSLGGTMGDTQYF
TGTGCCAGCAGCTTAGGAGGTACAATGGGAGATACGCAGTATTTT